The T cell receptor (beta chain) described here comes from a study of blood T cell repertoires in COVID-19. The overall study: Spain, Italy and the United States supplied samples that represented acute and convalescent COVID-19. PBMCs, B-cell-depleted T cells, or T cells provided the cDNA or gDNA that made up the material.

Per the authors' pipeline: The authors estimated nucleated cell counts from reference gene primer amplification. Produced via immunoSEQ multiplex PCR; TCRdb's table is partial and in-frame only. Clone size and V and J calls were adopted from that table, with D and trimming inferred from the DNA. The sample contains about 180,000 clones, about 86% of which appear only once. The germline V gene encodes CDR1 ENHRY and CDR2 SYGVKD. V shed 4 bases and J 2 bases; nucleotides not matched to a gene: 1. The CDR3 is 13 amino acids. This TCR came from a man aged 45-65 years with active or convalescent COVID-19. The chain has TRBV10-3 and TRBJ1-1; TRBD1 matches 7 bases. Sequencing used peripheral blood. The CDR3 loop is CAISGQGNTEAFF. The CDR3 DNA reads as TGTGCCATCAGTGGACAGGGTAACACTGAAGCTTTCTTT.